This is a list of T cell receptor beta chains from one sample in a study of breast tumors, draining lymph nodes, adjacent tissues. TCRdb re-called the multiplex PCR reads through MiXCR, storing one row per CDR3 protein. The data show 200,000 to 250,000 distinct CDR3 sequences, approximately 36% seen once. The specimen sequenced was axillary lymph node tissue. The receptor source for this set is a female donor with breast cancer. Some clones in this sample may be carry-over from other donors' samples. The CDR3 runs from the conserved cysteine through the conserved F or W. The order of the fields is clone size, V gene, D gene, J gene, CDR3 DNA, CDR3 protein. A D gene is named only where the DNA matches it firmly. Expanded clones are given a class, and other clones once, few, many or no size at all.

clone size: many
V gene: TRBV5-1
D gene: .
J gene: TRBJ2-3
CDR3 DNA: TGCGCCAGCAGCTTGGAATTGGACACAGATACGCAGTATTTT
CDR3 protein: CASSLELDTDTQYF

clone size: .
V gene: TRBV9
D gene: .
J gene: TRBJ2-3
CDR3 DNA: TGTGCCAGCAGCGTAGCTGGGCCGGGGGGCGGGGCAGATACGCAGTATTTT
CDR3 protein: CASSVAGPGGGADTQYF

clone size: .
V gene: TRBV7-2
D gene: .
J gene: TRBJ1-1
CDR3 DNA: TGTGCCAGCAGCTTAGATCGATACGTCGCTGAAGCTTTCTTT
CDR3 protein: CASSLDRYVAEAFF

clone size: few
V gene: TRBV6-1
D gene: TRBD1
J gene: TRBJ1-5
CDR3 DNA: TGTGCCAGCAGCCCGACAGGGGGCTCGGGTCAGCCCCAGCATTTT
CDR3 protein: CASSPTGGSGQPQHF

clone size: many
V gene: TRBV7-8
D gene: .
J gene: TRBJ2-1
CDR3 DNA: TGTGCCAGCAGCTACAGGGAAAGCTCCTACAATGAGCAGTTCTTC
CDR3 protein: CASSYRESSYNEQFF

clone size: .
V gene: TRBV20-1
D gene: .
J gene: TRBJ2-7
CDR3 DNA: TGCAGTGCTAGAGACGGTCAGGGAGGTCCGCAGTACTTC
CDR3 protein: CSARDGQGGPQYF

clone size: .
V gene: TRBV29-1
D gene: TRBD2
J gene: TRBJ2-1
CDR3 DNA: TGCAGCTTAGCTAGCGGGTATCGGCAGTTCTTC
CDR3 protein: CSLASGYRQFF

clone size: many
V gene: TRBV20-1
D gene: TRBD2
J gene: TRBJ2-1
CDR3 DNA: TGCAGTGCGCCTCCAATAGCGGGGGGTTTGAATGAGCAGTTCTTC
CDR3 protein: CSAPPIAGGLNEQFF

clone size: many
V gene: TRBV6-6
D gene: TRBD2
J gene: TRBJ2-7
CDR3 DNA: TGTGCCAGCACCCCGGGGGGGTCCTACGAGCAGTACTTC
CDR3 protein: CASTPGGSYEQYF

clone size: many
V gene: TRBV20-1
D gene: TRBD2
J gene: TRBJ2-1
CDR3 DNA: TGCAGTGCTAGGGGATCGGGGGGGGCCTACAATGAGCAGTTCTTC
CDR3 protein: CSARGSGGAYNEQFF

clone size: .
V gene: TRBV2
D gene: .
J gene: TRBJ2-3
CDR3 DNA: TGTGCCAGCAGTGAATCGGGGGACTCAGATACGCAGTATTTT
CDR3 protein: CASSESGDSDTQYF

clone size: many
V gene: TRBV20-1
D gene: .
J gene: TRBJ2-5
CDR3 DNA: TGCAGTGCTAGAGATCTAGGGGCGGCGGAGACCCAGTACTTC
CDR3 protein: CSARDLGAAETQYF

clone size: many
V gene: TRBV11-2
D gene: .
J gene: TRBJ1-5
CDR3 DNA: TGTGCCAGCAGCCCAGTTGGCGGGGCCCAGCATTTT
CDR3 protein: CASSPVGGAQHF

clone size: few
V gene: TRBV6-5
D gene: .
J gene: TRBJ2-2
CDR3 DNA: TGTGCCAGCACCAAGTTTTCGGGGAATACTAGAAACACCGGGGAGCTGTTTTTT
CDR3 protein: CASTKFSGNTRNTGELFF

clone size: many
V gene: TRBV29-1
D gene: .
J gene: TRBJ1-5
CDR3 DNA: TGCAGCGTTGAAGTGGGGTTCAATCAGCCCCAGCATTTT
CDR3 protein: CSVEVGFNQPQHF

clone size: many
V gene: TRBV7-8
D gene: TRBD1
J gene: TRBJ1-4
CDR3 DNA: TGTGCCAGCATCAATCCCGGGACAGCTAATGAAAAACTGTTTTTT
CDR3 protein: CASINPGTANEKLFF

clone size: .
V gene: TRBV10-3
D gene: TRBD1
J gene: TRBJ2-7
CDR3 DNA: TGTGCCGCCACCGACAGGGGAGGTAACTATGGCTACGAGCAGTACTTC
CDR3 protein: CAATDRGGNYGYEQYF

clone size: few
V gene: TRBV2
D gene: .
J gene: TRBJ1-1
CDR3 DNA: TGTGCCAGCAGTGGGCGGGGGAACACTGAAGCTTTCTTT
CDR3 protein: CASSGRGNTEAFF

clone size: few
V gene: TRBV7-9
D gene: TRBD2
J gene: TRBJ2-1
CDR3 DNA: TGTGCCAGCAGAATAGTCAATAGCGGGGGGTTCAATGAGCAGTTCTTC
CDR3 protein: CASRIVNSGGFNEQFF

clone size: .
V gene: TRBV20-1
D gene: TRBD1
J gene: TRBJ2-5
CDR3 DNA: TGCAGTGCTAACCCCGGGACAGGGGATGAGAAACTGTACTTC
CDR3 protein: CSANPGTGDEKLYF

clone size: .
V gene: TRBV24-1
D gene: .
J gene: TRBJ2-7
CDR3 DNA: TGTGCCACCTCGTTCCCGAATCAGGGAGGACTGACAGCCGAGCAGTACTTC
CDR3 protein: CATSFPNQGGLTAEQYF

clone size: few
V gene: TRBV24-1
D gene: .
J gene: TRBJ1-2
CDR3 DNA: TGTGCCACCAGTGGCCTACGGGCTAACTATGGCTACACCTTC
CDR3 protein: CATSGLRANYGYTF

clone size: .
V gene: TRBV2
D gene: TRBD1
J gene: TRBJ2-7
CDR3 DNA: TGTGCCAGCAATGACAGGGCTGGCGAGCAGTACTTC
CDR3 protein: CASNDRAGEQYF

clone size: .
V gene: TRBV30
D gene: TRBD2
J gene: TRBJ2-2
CDR3 DNA: TGTGCCTGGAGTAGGGAAACGGGACTACCGAACACCGGGGAGCTGTTTTTT
CDR3 protein: CAWSRETGLPNTGELFF

clone size: .
V gene: TRBV20-1
D gene: .
J gene: TRBJ1-3
CDR3 DNA: TGCAGTGCTAGAGGGGCTGACAGACGCTCTGGAAACACCATATATTTT
CDR3 protein: CSARGADRRSGNTIYF

clone size: few
V gene: TRBV6-5
D gene: TRBD1
J gene: TRBJ1-3
CDR3 DNA: TGTGCCAGCAGTTACGACAGGGGAGGGGGCTCTGGAAACACCATATATTTT
CDR3 protein: CASSYDRGGGSGNTIYF

clone size: many
V gene: TRBV11-2
D gene: .
J gene: TRBJ2-5
CDR3 DNA: TGTGCCAGCAGCTTATTCCGGTCCAGGACCCAGTACTTC
CDR3 protein: CASSLFRSRTQYF

clone size: many
V gene: TRBV9
D gene: .
J gene: TRBJ1-2
CDR3 DNA: TGTGCCAGCAGCGCCCGCGGGGGCTCAGGCTACACCTTC
CDR3 protein: CASSARGGSGYTF

clone size: few
V gene: TRBV18
D gene: .
J gene: TRBJ2-1
CDR3 DNA: TGTGCCAGCTCACCTTCCAGGGCTAGGGGAAATGAGCAGTTCTTC
CDR3 protein: CASSPSRARGNEQFF

clone size: many
V gene: TRBV12-3/TRBV12-4
D gene: TRBD1
J gene: TRBJ1-6
CDR3 DNA: TGTGCCAGCAGTCCGACCAAGGGGGCAGGTTCACCCCTCCACTTT
CDR3 protein: CASSPTKGAGSPLHF

clone size: many
V gene: TRBV19
D gene: .
J gene: TRBJ1-2
CDR3 DNA: TGTGCCAGTAGTATCGGGGAAGTTAACACCTTC
CDR3 protein: CASSIGEVNTF

clone size: .
V gene: TRBV25-1
D gene: TRBD2
J gene: TRBJ2-7
CDR3 DNA: TGTGCCAGCAGTGCCCCCGCTGGAGGGAGGGCCTACGAGCAGTACTTC
CDR3 protein: CASSAPAGGRAYEQYF

clone size: .
V gene: TRBV19
D gene: .
J gene: TRBJ1-4
CDR3 DNA: TGTGCCAGTAGTTCGAGGGCAACTAATGAAAAACTGTTTTTT
CDR3 protein: CASSSRATNEKLFF

clone size: .
V gene: TRBV28
D gene: TRBD1
J gene: TRBJ2-7
CDR3 DNA: TGTGCCAGCAGCCGGGACAGGGTGGCCTACGAGCAGTACTTC
CDR3 protein: CASSRDRVAYEQYF

clone size: .
V gene: TRBV7-3
D gene: TRBD2
J gene: TRBJ2-3
CDR3 DNA: TGTGCCAGCAGCCCCACAGCGGGGACCACAGATACGCAGTATTTT
CDR3 protein: CASSPTAGTTDTQYF

clone size: many
V gene: TRBV20-1
D gene: .
J gene: TRBJ2-2
CDR3 DNA: TGCAGTGCTACTTACGACATCACGAACACCGGGGAGCTGTTTTTT
CDR3 protein: CSATYDITNTGELFF

clone size: few
V gene: TRBV12-3/TRBV12-4
D gene: .
J gene: TRBJ2-1
CDR3 DNA: TGTGCCAGCAGTCCCGGCGGAACCCCAAATGAGCAGTTCTTC
CDR3 protein: CASSPGGTPNEQFF

clone size: .
V gene: TRBV15
D gene: .
J gene: TRBJ1-3
CDR3 DNA: TGTGCCACCAGCACTCCGGGATTCTCTGGAAACACCATATATTTT
CDR3 protein: CATSTPGFSGNTIYF

clone size: many
V gene: TRBV11-2
D gene: TRBD2
J gene: TRBJ2-7
CDR3 DNA: TGTGCCAGCAGCTTAGACCGAGCGGGAGTCGCCGAGCAGTACTTC
CDR3 protein: CASSLDRAGVAEQYF

clone size: .
V gene: TRBV24-1
D gene: .
J gene: TRBJ2-1
CDR3 DNA: TGTGCCACCAGTGACCCTTTTGATGGGCAGTTCTTC
CDR3 protein: CATSDPFDGQFF

clone size: .
V gene: TRBV6-6
D gene: .
J gene: TRBJ1-1
CDR3 DNA: TGTGCCAGCAGTGCTATGCGGGATCGCGCTGAAGCTTTCTTT
CDR3 protein: CASSAMRDRAEAFF

clone size: .
V gene: TRBV2
D gene: .
J gene: TRBJ2-7
CDR3 DNA: TGTGCCAGCAGTGCGTATCGAGGGGGCTCCTACGAGCAGTACTTC
CDR3 protein: CASSAYRGGSYEQYF

clone size: many
V gene: TRBV7-2
D gene: .
J gene: TRBJ2-6
CDR3 DNA: TGTGCCAGCAGCTTGGGTACATCTGGGGCCAACGTCCTGACTTTC
CDR3 protein: CASSLGTSGANVLTF

clone size: many
V gene: TRBV29-1
D gene: TRBD2
J gene: TRBJ2-1
CDR3 DNA: TGCAGCGTTGATCCTAGCGGGAACTACAATGAGCAGTTCTTC
CDR3 protein: CSVDPSGNYNEQFF

clone size: .
V gene: TRBV7-2
D gene: TRBD1
J gene: TRBJ2-7
CDR3 DNA: TGTGCCAGCAGTGCTACCGGGACAGACACCCTTAGCTCCTACGAGCAGTACTTC
CDR3 protein: CASSATGTDTLSSYEQYF

clone size: many
V gene: TRBV7-6
D gene: .
J gene: TRBJ2-5
CDR3 DNA: TGTGCCAGCAGCTTAATCTCCTCCTACCAAGAGACCCAGTACTTC
CDR3 protein: CASSLISSYQETQYF